This T cell receptor (beta chain) originates from a study of blood T cell repertoires in COVID-19. This CDR3 spans 16 amino acids. Germline assignment: CDR1 LGHDT and CDR2 YNNKEL (reference sequence). Trimming removed 0 bases from V and 4 bases from J, with 15 bases in between. Here immunoSEQ multiplex PCR was the method, and the copy in TCRdb shows in-frame clones only, minus some. The sample comprises approximately 90,000 clones, less than 95% of which are singletons, and 1.7% rests with the top ten. The TCR originated in a man between 60 and 75 years old with acute or convalescent COVID-19. The sample comprised peripheral blood. This chain connects TRBV3-1 (or the pseudogene TRBV3-2) to TRBJ1-2; the D gene is possibly TRBD1 (5 bases). CDR3 region: CASSQESNRQVYGYTF. CDR3 coding DNA: TGTGCCAGCAGCCAAGAATCTAACAGGCAGGTCTATGGCTACACCTTC.